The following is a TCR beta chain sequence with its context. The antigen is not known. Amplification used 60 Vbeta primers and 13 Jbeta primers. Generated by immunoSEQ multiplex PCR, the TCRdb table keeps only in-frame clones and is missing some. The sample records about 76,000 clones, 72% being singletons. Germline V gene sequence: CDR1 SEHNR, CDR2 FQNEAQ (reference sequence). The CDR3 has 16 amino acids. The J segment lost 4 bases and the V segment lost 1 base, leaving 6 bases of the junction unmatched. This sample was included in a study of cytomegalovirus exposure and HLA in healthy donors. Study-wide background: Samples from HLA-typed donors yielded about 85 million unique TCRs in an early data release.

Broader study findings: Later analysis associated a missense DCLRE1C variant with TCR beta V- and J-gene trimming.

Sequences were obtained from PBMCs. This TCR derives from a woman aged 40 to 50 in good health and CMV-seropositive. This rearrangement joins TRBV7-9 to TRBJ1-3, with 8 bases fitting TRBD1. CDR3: CASSLGTGTRGNTIYF. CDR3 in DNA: TGTGCCAGCAGCTTAGGGACAGGGACAAGAGGAAACACCATATATTTT.